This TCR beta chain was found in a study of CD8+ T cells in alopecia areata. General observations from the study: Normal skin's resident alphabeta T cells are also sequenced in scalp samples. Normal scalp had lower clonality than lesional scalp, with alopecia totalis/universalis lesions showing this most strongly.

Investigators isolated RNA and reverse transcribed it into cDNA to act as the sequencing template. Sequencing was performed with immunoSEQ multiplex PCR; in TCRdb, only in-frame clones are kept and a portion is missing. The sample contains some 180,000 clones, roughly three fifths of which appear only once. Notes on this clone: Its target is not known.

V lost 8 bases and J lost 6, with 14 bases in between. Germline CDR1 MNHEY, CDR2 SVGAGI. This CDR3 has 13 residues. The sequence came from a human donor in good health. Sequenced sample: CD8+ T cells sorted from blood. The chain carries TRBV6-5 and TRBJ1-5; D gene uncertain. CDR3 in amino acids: CASDVEVSQPQHF. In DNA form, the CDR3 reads TGTGCCAGCGATGTGGAAGTCAGTCAGCCCCAGCATTTT.